This entry is about one TCR beta chain. This sample was included in a study of CD8 T cells in Susac syndrome. Study as a whole: When blood was collected, patients with Susac syndrome were therapy-naive, were taking corticosteroids, or were receiving intravenous immunoglobulin alone.

Sequencing of TCR beta was carried out in blood CD8+ and CD4+ T cells. Random hexamers were used to reverse transcribe roughly 0.45 to 1 ug of RNA. Each CDR3 protein gets one entry after TCRdb re-called the immunoSEQ multiplex PCR reads with MiXCR. This sample has some 200,000 distinct CDR3 sequences, with approximately 95% found just once. The ends were cut back, 5 bases at V and 0 bases at J, with 14 bases in the middle. Germline lookup yields CDR1 LGHNA and CDR2 YNFKEQ. The length of the CDR3 is 16 residues. The chain couples TRBV4-2 to TRBJ2-4; possibly TRBD1 for D (6 bases). Sequenced input: CD8+ T cells from PBMCs. The receptor comes from a human donor with Susac syndrome. This CDR3 reads CASSFAGELAKNIQYF. The CDR3 DNA follows: TGTGCCAGCAGCTTCGCAGGGGAGCTAGCCAAAAACATTCAGTACTTC.